These 24 T cell receptor beta chains share one sample of origin, sequenced in a study of T cells after somatic rescue of genetic block (dated by TCRdb to the early 2020s). The library came from the immunoSEQ multiplex PCR assay. In its TCRdb copy, this immuneACCESS table keeps in-frame sequences only and misses some clones. Where compared with another copy, unresolved V genes explain less than half of these, and the others have no known cause. The sample table shows 12,000 or so clones, and nearly 80% are seen once. The top ten clonotypes cover 6.5% to 8.5% of the sample. Input material: peripheral blood mononuclear cells (PBMCs). These receptors were obtained from a boy aged 5-17 years.

The chain uses TRBV7-6 and TRBJ2-7; 9 bases are a match to TRBD1. Trimming at V came to 1 base and at J to 3 bases, leaving 4 bases not matched to a gene. The CDR3 loop spans 15 amino acids. The germline V gene encodes CDR1 SGHVS and CDR2 FNYEAQ. The chain's CDR3 is CASSLEPGQGYEQYF. CDR3 coding DNA: TGTGCCAGCAGCTTAGAACCGGGACAGGGCTACGAGCAGTACTTC.

V and J are TRBV10-2 and TRBJ1-2, with a weak D call TRBD1 (5 bases). Germline loops: CDR1 WSHSY, CDR2 SAAADI. Trimming shortened V by 8 bases and J by 8 bases, and 18 bases separated the two germline ends. The CDR3 is made up of 13 amino acids. In DNA, the CDR3 is TGCGCCAGCTTACCGGGACTCTCTTCCGGCTACACCTTC. The encoded protein is CASLPGLSSGYTF.

This clone was picked up one time. This sequence joins TRBV5-1 and TRBJ2-7; a possible D gene is TRBD1 (6 bases). The V and J ends lost 7 bases and 0 bases respectively, with 14 bases between them. CDR1 is SGHRS and CDR2 is YFSETQ in the germline V gene. The CDR3 sequence is 14 residues long. In DNA, the CDR3 is TGCGCCAGCTCAAGACAGGCCCCCTCCTACGAGCAGTACTTC. This sequence encodes CASSRQAPSYEQYF. The full variable domain, its missing parts supplied by reference TRBV5-1 and TRBJ2-7, is KAGVTQTPRYLIKTRGQQVTLSCSPISGHRSVSWYQQTPGQGLQFLFEYFSETQRNKGNFPGRFSGRQFSNSRSEMNVSTLELGDSALYLCASSRQAPSYEQYFGPGTRLTVT.

The chain has TRBV5-5 and TRBJ2-5; TRBD2 aligns across 10 bases. CDR3 size: 16 residues. The germline V gene has CDR1 SGHKS and CDR2 YYEKEE (reference sequence). V lost 3 bases, J lost 5 bases, and 10 bases stayed unmatched. The CDR3 nucleotides read TGTGCCAGCAGCTCCCTAGGGGGTAGCGGGAGGGAGACCCAGTACTTC. Its translation is CASSSLGGSGRETQYF.

This clone was seen once. The chain has TRBV4-3 and TRBJ2-5; D possibly uses TRBD1 or TRBD2 (5 bases each). CDR3 length: 16 amino acids. Per germline, CDR1 LGHNA and CDR2 YSLEER. The V end lost 1 base, the J end lost 1 base, and 13 bases lay between the germline ends. The CDR3 nucleotides are TGCGCCAGCAGCCAAGGACTGGGTGGGGGCCAAGAGACCCAGTACTTC. Translation: CASSQGLGGGQETQYF.

This clone has just a few counts. The chain has TRBV7-9 and TRBJ2-7; 7 bases map to TRBD1. The J segment lost 3 bases and the V segment lost 6 bases, leaving 8 bases of the junction unmatched. The germline CDR1 and CDR2 sequences are SEHNR and FQNEAQ (reference sequence). The CDR3 covers 14 residues. In nucleotides, the CDR3 is TGTGCCAGCAGTTGGGGACAGAGCCGCTACGAGCAGTACTTC. Its translation: CASSWGQSRYEQYF. Looking up the rest from reference TRBV7-9 and TRBJ2-7 gives the full variable domain: DTGVSQNPRHKITKRGQNVTFRCDPISEHNRLYWYRQTLGQGPEFLTYFQNEAQLEKSRLLSDRFSAERPKGSFSTLEIQRTEQGDSAMYLCASSWGQSRYEQYFGPGTRLTVT.

The DNA of the CDR3 is TGTGCCACCCCCGGCACCGGGGAGCTGTTTTTT. This encodes CATPGTGELFF. The V gene is TRBV7-9, the J gene TRBJ2-2; D is unclear. CDR3 length equals 11 residues. V lost 10 bases to trimming and J lost 4 bases, with 7 bases between them. Germline V gene sequence: CDR1 SEHNR, CDR2 FQNEAQ (reference sequence).

The chain employs TRBV6-5 and TRBJ2-3; D is unresolved. Trimming took off 0 bases at V and 1 base at J, with 8 bases between the two ends. CDR1 is MNHEY, CDR2 SVGAGI, per germline. The CDR3 extends over 15 amino acids. Here the CDR3 DNA reads TGTGCCAGCAGTTACTCGGGCGTCGGCACAGATACGCAGTATTTT. Residues: CASSYSGVGTDTQYF.

The rearrangement joins TRBV10-3 to TRBJ2-1; 8 nucleotides align to TRBD2. CDR1 is ENHRY and CDR2 is SYGVKD in the germline V gene. V trimming: 6 bases; J trimming: 0 bases; junction bases outside the gene matches: 10. This CDR3 region has 17 residues. The CDR3 DNA reads TGTGCCATCAGATCGGACGGGAGGGAAAGCTCCTACAATGAGCAGTTCTTC. Protein: CAIRSDGRESSYNEQFF.

The V gene is TRBV7-8, the J gene TRBJ1-5; TRBD1 agrees at 7 bases. The CDR3 contains 16 residues. The ends lost 3 bases at V and 2 bases at J; junction bases unmatched: 7. In germline, CDR1 is SGHVS, CDR2 FQNEAQ. The CDR3 sequence is CASSFGGGQRNQPQHF. CDR3 nucleotides: TGTGCCAGCAGCTTTGGAGGGGGACAGCGCAATCAGCCCCAGCATTTT.

V usage is TRBV27 and J usage is TRBJ2-7, with 13 bases lining up with TRBD2. With 4 bases clipped from V and 3 bases from J, the junction kept 6 bases outside the gene matches. In germline, CDR1 is MNHEY, CDR2 SMNVEV (reference sequence). The CDR3 is made up of 16 amino acids. This CDR3 reads CASSSRTSGRLYEQYF. The CDR3 coding sequence is TGTGCCAGCAGTTCGAGGACTAGCGGGAGACTCTACGAGCAGTACTTC.

V gene TRBV11-3 combines with J gene TRBJ2-1; D unresolved. CDR1 is SGHNT and CDR2 is YENEEA in the germline V gene. CDR3 length equals 15 residues. Trimming cost V 3 bases and J 6 bases, with 15 bases left between them. CDR3 sequence reads: CASSLPYRELNEQFF. In nucleotides, the CDR3 is TGTGCCAGCAGCTTGCCTTACCGAGAACTCAATGAGCAGTTCTTC. The entire variable domain, with the rest obtained from reference TRBV11-3 and TRBJ2-1, is as follows: EAGVVQSPRYKIIEKKQPVAFWCNPISGHNTLYWYLQNLGQGPELLIRYENEEAVDDSQLPKDRFSAERLKGVDSTLKIQPAELGDSAVYLCASSLPYRELNEQFFGPGTRLTVL.

This chain connects TRBV29-1 to TRBJ2-1; D gene uncertain. The CDR3 runs to 11 residues. V dropped 0 bases and J dropped 7 bases, with 4 bases sitting between them. The germline gives CDR1 SQVTM, CDR2 ANQGSEA. The CDR3 region is CSVEERNEQFF. The CDR3 DNA reads TGCAGCGTTGAAGAGCGGAATGAGCAGTTCTTC.

This rearrangement joins TRBV18 to TRBJ2-3, with D unresolved. Germline V CDR1 and CDR2: KGHSH, LQKENI. V lost 3 bases and J lost 1, with 8 bases in between. CDR3 length: 14 residues. The CDR3 is CASSPTLGTDTQYF. For the CDR3, the DNA is TGTGCCAGCTCACCTACTTTAGGCACAGATACGCAGTATTTT.

The chain uses TRBV6-1 and TRBJ2-2; D is perhaps TRBD1 or TRBD2 (6 bases each). Germline V gene sequence: CDR1 MNHNS, CDR2 SASEGT. V shed 0 bases and J shed 2 bases, with 16 bases lying between them. The CDR3 consists of 18 residues. The CDR3 sequence: CASSEAGGSGANTGELFF. The CDR3 DNA reads TGTGCCAGCAGTGAAGCAGGGGGGTCAGGGGCAAACACCGGGGAGCTGTTTTTT.

V gene TRBV20-1 combines with J gene TRBJ2-3; TRBD2 aligns across 8 bases. The CDR3 length is 11 residues. V trimming: 6 bases; J trimming: 15 bases; junction bases outside the gene matches: 11. In germline, CDR1 is DFQATT, CDR2 SNEGSKA (reference sequence). The CDR3 DNA follows: TGCAGTGCCGCTCCGGGACTAGAATTTTATTTT. This gives the protein CSAAPGLEFYF.

This clone was recorded only once. The chain recombines TRBV6-6 with TRBJ2-5; possible D gene TRBD1, 6 bases. The germline V and J ends were trimmed by 6 bases and 5 bases, with 16 bases remaining between them. This CDR3 is 14 amino acids long. Germline assignment: CDR1 MNHNY and CDR2 SVGAGI (reference sequence). The CDR3 protein is CASRLQGLGETQYF. In nucleotides, the CDR3 is TGTGCCAGCAGACTACAGGGATTAGGCGAGACCCAGTACTTC.

This chain connects TRBV7-9 to TRBJ1-2; D unresolved. This CDR3 spans 14 amino acids. The germline V gene encodes CDR1 SEHNR and CDR2 FQNEAQ (reference sequence). Trimming shortened V by 3 bases and J by 4 bases, and 12 bases separated the two germline ends. Written as DNA, the CDR3 is TGTGCCAGCAGCTTTCCCGGGAGGACCTATGGCTACACCTTC. This translates into CASSFPGRTYGYTF. The full variable domain, in which reference TRBV7-9 and TRBJ1-2 provide the parts outside the CDR3, is DTGVSQNPRHKITKRGQNVTFRCDPISEHNRLYWYRQTLGQGPEFLTYFQNEAQLEKSRLLSDRFSAERPKGSFSTLEIQRTEQGDSAMYLCASSFPGRTYGYTFGSGTRLTVV.

In DNA form, the CDR3 reads TGTGCCAGCAGCTCCCGAGGGACAGCGGACTCCTACGAGCAGTACTTC. Translating gives CASSSRGTADSYEQYF. The chain recombines TRBV5-4 with TRBJ2-7; 7 bases are a match to TRBD1. Germline V gene lookup returns CDR1 SGHNT and CDR2 YYREEE (reference sequence). The CDR3 runs 16 residues. Unmatched junction bases numbered 9, after V lost 3 bases and J lost 0 bases.

The chain links TRBV5-1 to TRBJ2-7; 7 bases are a match to TRBD2. Germline lookup yields CDR1 SGHRS and CDR2 YFSETQ. Losses at the gene ends were 5 bases for V and 5 bases for J; bases not matched to a gene: 13. This CDR3 has 15 residues. CDR3 in DNA: TGCGCCAGCAGTCTAGCGGAGAAGGGTACCGACGAGCAGTACTTC. As protein: CASSLAEKGTDEQYF.

This clone has just a few counts. This chain connects TRBV11-3 to TRBJ2-7; the match to TRBD2 covers 10 bases. The V segment lost 3 bases and the J segment 5 bases; nucleotides outside the gene matches: 7. Germline V gene lookup returns CDR1 SGHNT and CDR2 YENEEA. This CDR3 has 15 amino acids. This CDR3 reads CASSLGAGGPNEQYF. CDR3 DNA sequence: TGTGCCAGCAGCTTGGGAGCGGGAGGGCCAAACGAGCAGTACTTC.

This clone occurred once. Other DNA sequences of this sample code for an identical CDR3. This chain joins TRBV4-3 and TRBJ2-7; D gene unclear. In germline, CDR1 is LGHNA, CDR2 YSLEER. V shed 0 bases and J shed 2 bases, with 14 bases lying between them. There are 16 residues in the CDR3. CDR3 in DNA: TGCGCCAGCAGCCAAGAAGACCGAATAGCCCCCTACGAGCAGTACTTC. It specifies CASSQEDRIAPYEQYF.

Worth noting for this clone: Other DNA variants within this sample encode the same CDR3. V and J are TRBV27 and TRBJ2-3; D is uncertain. The V end was cut by 2 bases, the J end by 4 bases, with 7 bases between. Looked up from germline, CDR1 is MNHEY and CDR2 is SMNVEV (reference sequence). The CDR3 extends over 13 amino acids. The CDR3 spells CASSLIPPDTQYF. CDR3 DNA: TGTGCCAGCAGTTTAATCCCCCCAGATACGCAGTATTTT.

The V and J genes are TRBV20-1 and TRBJ2-1; D remains ambiguous. The CDR3 is made up of 10 amino acids. Germline V CDR1 and CDR2: DFQATT, SNEGSKA (reference sequence). V shed 3 bases and J shed 7 bases, with 4 bases lying between them. CDR3 protein: CSASSNEQFF. Written as DNA, the CDR3 is TGCAGTGCTAGCTCGAATGAGCAGTTCTTC.